The clone carrying this T cell receptor (beta chain) was observed many times. As yet, its antigen is unknown. The entry originates in a study of regulatory T cells in long-lasting Graves disease. Whole-study findings and limits: With some 2,700 shared public clonotypes, persistent patients exceeded new patients, who shared just over 950. Patients with persistent Graves' had lower TCR diversity than newly diagnosed patients.

Time point indicated: newly diagnosed GD, antithyroid drugs for less than 3 months. Preparation of the TCR library used RNA extracted from PBMCs. Both iRepertoire HTBI primers and Arm-PCR of CDR3 regions were used to build the TCR beta libraries. TCRdb passed the multiplex PCR reads through MiXCR, listing each CDR3 protein once. In the table there are 400,000 to 500,000 distinct CDR3 sequences, 15% of which are singletons. This CDR3 contains 16 residues. Germline-derived CDR1 and CDR2 are LGHNT and FRNRAP. V was cut by 6 bases and J by 1 base, with 17 bases left in between. The sample also formed part of further work on T cells in Graves' hyperthyroidism and ophthalmopathy.

This receptor was taken from a woman between 40 and 50 years old with Graves disease. This chain connects TRBV12-5 to TRBJ2-3; D assignment may be TRBD1 or TRBD2 (6 bases each). Here the sequenced sample was peripheral blood mononuclear cells (PBMCs), taken at new diagnosis, from a patient treated with antithyroid drugs. The CDR3 DNA sequence: TGTGCTAGTGGGAGAGGGGGGAGAGGAGGCACAGATACGCAGTATTTT. Protein product: CASGRGGRGGTDTQYF.